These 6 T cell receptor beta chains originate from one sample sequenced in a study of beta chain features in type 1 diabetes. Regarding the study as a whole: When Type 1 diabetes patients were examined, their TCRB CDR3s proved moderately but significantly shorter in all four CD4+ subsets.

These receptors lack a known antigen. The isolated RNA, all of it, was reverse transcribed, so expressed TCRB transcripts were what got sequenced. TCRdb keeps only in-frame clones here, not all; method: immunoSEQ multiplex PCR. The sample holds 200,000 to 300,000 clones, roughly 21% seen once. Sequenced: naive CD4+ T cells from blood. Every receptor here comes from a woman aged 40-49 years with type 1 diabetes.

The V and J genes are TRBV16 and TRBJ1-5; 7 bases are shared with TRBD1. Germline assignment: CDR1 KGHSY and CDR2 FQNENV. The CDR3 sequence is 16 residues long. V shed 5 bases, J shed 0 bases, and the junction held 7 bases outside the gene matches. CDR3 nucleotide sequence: TGTGCCAGCAGCAAGCGAGGGGGCGATAGCAATCAGCCCCAGCATTTT. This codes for CASSKRGGDSNQPQHF.

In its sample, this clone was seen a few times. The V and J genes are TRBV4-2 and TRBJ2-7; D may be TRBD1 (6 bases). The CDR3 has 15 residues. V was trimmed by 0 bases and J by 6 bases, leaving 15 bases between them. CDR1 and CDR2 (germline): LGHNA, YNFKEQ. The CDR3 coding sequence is TGTGCCAGCAGCCAAGACGGGCAGGGGTGGGTCGAGCAGTACTTC. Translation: CASSQDGQGWVEQYF.

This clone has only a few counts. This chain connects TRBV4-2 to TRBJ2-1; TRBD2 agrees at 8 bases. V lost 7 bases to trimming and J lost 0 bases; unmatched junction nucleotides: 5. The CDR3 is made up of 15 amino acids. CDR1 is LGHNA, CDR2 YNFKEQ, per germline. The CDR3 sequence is CASTYSGASYNEQFF. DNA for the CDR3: TGTGCCAGCACCTATAGCGGGGCCTCCTACAATGAGCAGTTCTTC.

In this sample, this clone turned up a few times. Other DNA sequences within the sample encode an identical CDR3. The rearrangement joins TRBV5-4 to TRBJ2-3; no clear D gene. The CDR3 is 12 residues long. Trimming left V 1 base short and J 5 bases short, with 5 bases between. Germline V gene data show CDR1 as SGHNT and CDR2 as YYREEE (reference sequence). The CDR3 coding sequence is TGTGCCAGCAGCTTGAGTAGAGATACGCAGTATTTT. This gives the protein CASSLSRDTQYF.

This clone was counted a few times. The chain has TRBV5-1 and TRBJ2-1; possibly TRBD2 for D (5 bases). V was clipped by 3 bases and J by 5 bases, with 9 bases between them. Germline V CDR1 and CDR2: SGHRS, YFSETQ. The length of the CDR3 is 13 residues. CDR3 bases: TGCGCCAGCAGCTATGGACTGGACAATGAGCAGTTCTTC. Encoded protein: CASSYGLDNEQFF.

The CDR3, as DNA: TGTGCCTGGACATCTAGCCAAGAGACCCAGTACTTC. This encodes CAWTSSQETQYF. The chain employs TRBV30 and TRBJ2-5, with unresolved D. V shed 4 bases and J shed 1 base, with 7 bases lying between them. This CDR3 contains 12 residues. Germline V gene sequence: CDR1 GTSNPN, CDR2 SVGIG (reference sequence). The full variable domain, in which reference TRBV30 and TRBJ2-5 provide the parts outside the CDR3, is SQTIHQWPATLVQPVGSPLSLECTVEGTSNPNLYWYRQAAGRGLQLLFYSVGIGQISSEVPQNLSASRPQDRQFILSSKKLLLSDSGFYLCAWTSSQETQYFGPGTRLLVL.